This T cell receptor (beta chain) was retrieved from a study of human T cells and chemical hapten exposure. Study-wide background: Throughout the approximately 25-week study, diphenylcyclopropenone was applied weekly to the patients' scalps. The patch tests put 0.01% DPC on the skin of the upper back and were read 6 days later.

Unique molecular identifiers were attached to individual cDNA molecules during library preparation. TCRdb recomputed calls from the RACE reads with MiXCR, one row per CDR3 protein. There are a few hundred thousand distinct CDR3 sequences in the sample; roughly 8.9% occur only once, and 2.3% lies in the top ten. This clonotype was recorded many times. CDR3 size: 17 residues. The germline gives CDR1 DFQATT, CDR2 SNEGSKA (reference sequence). Germline trimming cut 5 bases from V and 2 bases from J; bases unmatched to any gene: 11. Described time point: pre-sensitization, week 0. Documented treatment: therapeutic diphenylcyclopropenone sensitization with weekly scalp DPC. Unfractionated whole blood yielded the extracted total RNA.

This TCR came from a woman aged 35 to 49 with alopecia areata. Some clones in this sample may be carry-over from other donors' samples. The chain employs TRBV20-1 and TRBJ2-7, with 14 nucleotides matching TRBD2. Sequencing was performed on whole blood, taken in connection with sensitization to the hapten diphenylcyclopropenone (DPC). The CDR3 is CSAPPGLAGEFTYEQYF. The DNA of the CDR3 is TGCAGTGCTCCCCCGGGACTAGCGGGAGAATTCACCTACGAGCAGTACTTC.